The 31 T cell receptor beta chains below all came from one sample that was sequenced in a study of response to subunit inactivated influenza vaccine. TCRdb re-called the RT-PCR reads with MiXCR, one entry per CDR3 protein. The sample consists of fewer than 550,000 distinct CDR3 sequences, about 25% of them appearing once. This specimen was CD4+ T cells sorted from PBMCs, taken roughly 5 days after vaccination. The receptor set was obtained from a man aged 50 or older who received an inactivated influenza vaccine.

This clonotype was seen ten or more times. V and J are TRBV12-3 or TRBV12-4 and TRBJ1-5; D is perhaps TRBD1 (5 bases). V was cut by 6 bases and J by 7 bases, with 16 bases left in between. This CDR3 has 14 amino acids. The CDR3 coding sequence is TGTGCCAGCAGCCCAGGGTCTGGAAAGCAGCCCCAGCATTTT. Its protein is CASSPGSGKQPQHF.

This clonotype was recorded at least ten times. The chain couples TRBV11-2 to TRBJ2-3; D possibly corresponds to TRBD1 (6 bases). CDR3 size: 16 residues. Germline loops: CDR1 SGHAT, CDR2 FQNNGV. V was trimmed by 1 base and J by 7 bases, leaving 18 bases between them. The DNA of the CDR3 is TGTGCCAGCAGCTTAGTTCCACAGGGCTTACGGAATACGCAGTATTTT. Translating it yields CASSLVPQGLRNTQYF.

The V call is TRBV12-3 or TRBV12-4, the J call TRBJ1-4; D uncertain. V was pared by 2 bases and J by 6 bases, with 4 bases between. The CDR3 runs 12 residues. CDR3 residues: CASSLRHEKLFF. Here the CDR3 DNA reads TGTGCCAGCAGTTTAAGGCATGAAAAACTGTTTTTT.

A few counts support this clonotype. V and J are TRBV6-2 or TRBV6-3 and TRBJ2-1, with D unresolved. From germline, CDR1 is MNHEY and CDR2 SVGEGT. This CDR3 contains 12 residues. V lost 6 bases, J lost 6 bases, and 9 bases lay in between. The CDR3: CASSPVFNEQFF. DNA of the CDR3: TGTGCCAGCAGCCCCGTCTTCAATGAGCAGTTCTTC.

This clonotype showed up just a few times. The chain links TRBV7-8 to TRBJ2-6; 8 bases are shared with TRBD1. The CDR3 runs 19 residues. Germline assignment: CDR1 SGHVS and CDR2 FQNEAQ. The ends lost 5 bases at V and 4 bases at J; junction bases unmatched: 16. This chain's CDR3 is CASSPSLGQESTGANVLTF. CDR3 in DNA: TGTGCCAGCAGCCCGTCCTTGGGACAGGAGTCAACAGGGGCCAACGTCCTGACTTTC.

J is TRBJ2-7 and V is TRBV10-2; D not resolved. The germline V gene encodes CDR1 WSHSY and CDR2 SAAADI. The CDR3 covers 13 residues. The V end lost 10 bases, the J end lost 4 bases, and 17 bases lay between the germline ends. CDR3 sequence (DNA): TGCGCCACAACGACGGCAGTGAAATACGAGCAGTACTTC. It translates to CATTTAVKYEQYF.

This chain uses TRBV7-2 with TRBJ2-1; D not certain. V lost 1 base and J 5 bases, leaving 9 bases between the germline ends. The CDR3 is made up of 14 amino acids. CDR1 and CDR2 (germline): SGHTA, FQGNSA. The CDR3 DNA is TGTGCCAGCAGCTTAGGAGTAGGGAACAATGAGCAGTTCTTC. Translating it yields CASSLGVGNNEQFF. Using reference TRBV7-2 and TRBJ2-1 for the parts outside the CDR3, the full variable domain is GAGVSQSPSNKVTEKGKDVELRCDPISGHTALYWYRQSLGQGLEFLIYFQGNSAPDKSGLPSDRFSAERTGGSVSTLTIQRTQQEDSAVYLCASSLGVGNNEQFFGPGTRLTVL.

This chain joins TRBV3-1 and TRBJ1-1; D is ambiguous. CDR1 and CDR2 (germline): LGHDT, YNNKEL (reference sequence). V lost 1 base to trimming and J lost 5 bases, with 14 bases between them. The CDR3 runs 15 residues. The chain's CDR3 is CASSQGGGFSTEAFF. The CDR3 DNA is TGTGCCAGCAGCCAAGGAGGAGGGTTCTCAACTGAAGCTTTCTTT. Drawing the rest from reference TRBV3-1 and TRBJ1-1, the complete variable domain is DTAVSQTPKYLVTQMGNDKSIKCEQNLGHDTMYWYKQDSKKFLKIMFSYNNKELIINETVPNRFSPKSPDKAHLNLHINSLELGDSAVYFCASSQGGGFSTEAFFGQGTRLTVV.

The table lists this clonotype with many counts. The CDR3 reads CASSPKPGQKQFF. In DNA, the CDR3 is TGTGCCAGCAGTCCCAAACCGGGACAGAAGCAGTTCTTC. V usage is TRBV12-3 or TRBV12-4 and J usage is TRBJ2-1; 7 bases align to TRBD1. There are 13 residues in the CDR3. J lost 11 bases, V lost 5 bases, and 9 bases had no gene match.

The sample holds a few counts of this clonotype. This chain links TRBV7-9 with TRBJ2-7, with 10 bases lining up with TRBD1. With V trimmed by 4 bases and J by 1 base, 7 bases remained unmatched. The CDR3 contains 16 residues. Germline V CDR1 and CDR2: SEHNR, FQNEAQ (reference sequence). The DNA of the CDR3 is TGTGCCAGCAGCTCGTTGACAGGGGGCCTTTCCTACGAGCAGTACTTC. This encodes CASSSLTGGLSYEQYF.

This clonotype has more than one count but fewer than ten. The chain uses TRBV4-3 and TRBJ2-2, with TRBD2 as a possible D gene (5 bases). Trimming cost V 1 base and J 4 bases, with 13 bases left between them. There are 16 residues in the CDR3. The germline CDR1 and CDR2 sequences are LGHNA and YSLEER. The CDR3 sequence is CASSQGGSGRTGELFF. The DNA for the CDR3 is TGCGCCAGCAGCCAAGGGGGAAGCGGACGCACCGGGGAGCTGTTTTTT.

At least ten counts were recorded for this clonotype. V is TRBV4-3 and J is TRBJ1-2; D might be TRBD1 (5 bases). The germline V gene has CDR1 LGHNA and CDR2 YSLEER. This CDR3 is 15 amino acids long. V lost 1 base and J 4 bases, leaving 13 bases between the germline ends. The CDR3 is CASSQVRGGPYGYTF. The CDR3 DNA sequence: TGCGCCAGCAGCCAAGTACGTGGGGGACCCTATGGCTACACCTTC.

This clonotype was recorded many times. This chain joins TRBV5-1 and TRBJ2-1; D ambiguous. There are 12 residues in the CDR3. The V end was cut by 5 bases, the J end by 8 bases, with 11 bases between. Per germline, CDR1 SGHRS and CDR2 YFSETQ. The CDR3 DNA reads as TGCGCCAGCAGTTCCGGGCTCGATGAGCAGTTCTTC. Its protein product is CASSSGLDEQFF.

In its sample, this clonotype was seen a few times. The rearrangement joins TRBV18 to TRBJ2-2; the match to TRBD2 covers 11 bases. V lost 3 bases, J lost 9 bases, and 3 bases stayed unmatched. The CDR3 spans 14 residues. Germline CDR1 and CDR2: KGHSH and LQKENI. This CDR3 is CASSPGLADRELFF. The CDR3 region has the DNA TGTGCCAGCTCACCGGGACTAGCGGACAGGGAGCTGTTTTTT. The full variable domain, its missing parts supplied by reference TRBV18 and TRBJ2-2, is NAGVMQNPRHLVRRRGQEARLRCSPMKGHSHVYWYRQLPEEGLKFMVYLQKENIIDESGMPKERFSAEFPKEGPSILRIQQVVRGDSAAYFCASSPGLADRELFFGEGSRLTVL.

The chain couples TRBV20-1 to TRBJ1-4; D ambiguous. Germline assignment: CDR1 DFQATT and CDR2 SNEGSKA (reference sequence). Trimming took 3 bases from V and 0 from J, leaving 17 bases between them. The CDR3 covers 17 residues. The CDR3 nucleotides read TGCAGTGCTAGTCATCGACAAGACCTTACAACTAATGAAAAACTGTTTTTT. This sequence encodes CSASHRQDLTTNEKLFF.

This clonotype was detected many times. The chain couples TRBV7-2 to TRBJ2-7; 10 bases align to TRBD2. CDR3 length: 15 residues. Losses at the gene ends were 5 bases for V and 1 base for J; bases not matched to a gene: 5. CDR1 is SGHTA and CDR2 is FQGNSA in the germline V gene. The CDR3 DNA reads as TGTGCCAGCAGCCCCAGACTAGCGGGTTCCTACGAGCAGTACTTC. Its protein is CASSPRLAGSYEQYF.

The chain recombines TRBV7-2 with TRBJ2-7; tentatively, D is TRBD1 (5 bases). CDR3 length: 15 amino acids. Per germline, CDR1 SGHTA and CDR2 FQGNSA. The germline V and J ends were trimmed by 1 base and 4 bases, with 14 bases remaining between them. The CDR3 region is CASSLGGQGKYEQYF. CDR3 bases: TGTGCCAGCAGCTTAGGTGGTCAGGGAAAGTACGAGCAGTACTTC.

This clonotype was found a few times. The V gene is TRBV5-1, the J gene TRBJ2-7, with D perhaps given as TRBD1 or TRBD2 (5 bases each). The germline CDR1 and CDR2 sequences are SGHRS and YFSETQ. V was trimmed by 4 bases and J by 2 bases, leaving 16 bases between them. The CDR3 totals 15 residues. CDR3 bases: TGCGCCAGCAGCCTTGGGACCGGACGGACCTACGAGCAGTACTTC. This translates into CASSLGTGRTYEQYF.

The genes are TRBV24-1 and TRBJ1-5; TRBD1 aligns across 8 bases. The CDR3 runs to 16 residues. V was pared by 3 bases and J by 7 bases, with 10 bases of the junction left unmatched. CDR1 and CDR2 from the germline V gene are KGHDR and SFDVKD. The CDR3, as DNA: TGTGCCACCAGTGATCCCAGGGGGCGCGTTGGACAGCCCCAGCATTTT. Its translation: CATSDPRGRVGQPQHF.

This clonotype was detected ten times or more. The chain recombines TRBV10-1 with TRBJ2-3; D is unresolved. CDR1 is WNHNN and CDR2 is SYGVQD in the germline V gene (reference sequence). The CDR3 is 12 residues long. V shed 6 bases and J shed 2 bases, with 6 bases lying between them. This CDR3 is CASSRHTDTQYF. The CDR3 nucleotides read TGCGCCAGCAGCAGACACACAGATACGCAGTATTTT.

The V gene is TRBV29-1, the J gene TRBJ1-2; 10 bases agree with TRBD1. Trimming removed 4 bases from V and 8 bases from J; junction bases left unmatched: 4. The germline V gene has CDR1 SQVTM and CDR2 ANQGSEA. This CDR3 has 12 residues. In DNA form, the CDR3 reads TGCAGCGTTGGACAGGGGGCAAGAGGCTACACCTTC. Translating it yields CSVGQGARGYTF.

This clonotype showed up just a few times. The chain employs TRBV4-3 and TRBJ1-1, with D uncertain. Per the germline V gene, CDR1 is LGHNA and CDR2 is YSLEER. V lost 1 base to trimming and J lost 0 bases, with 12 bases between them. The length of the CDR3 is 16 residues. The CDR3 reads CASSQVEAGMNTEAFF. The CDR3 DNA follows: TGCGCCAGCAGCCAAGTCGAGGCAGGAATGAACACTGAAGCTTTCTTT.

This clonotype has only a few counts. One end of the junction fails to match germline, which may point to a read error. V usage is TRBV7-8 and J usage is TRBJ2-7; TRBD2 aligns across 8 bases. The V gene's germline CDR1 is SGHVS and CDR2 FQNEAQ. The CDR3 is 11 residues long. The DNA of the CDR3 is TGTGCCAGCAGCTCTCAGCGGGAGCGGTACTTC. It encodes CASSSQRERYF.

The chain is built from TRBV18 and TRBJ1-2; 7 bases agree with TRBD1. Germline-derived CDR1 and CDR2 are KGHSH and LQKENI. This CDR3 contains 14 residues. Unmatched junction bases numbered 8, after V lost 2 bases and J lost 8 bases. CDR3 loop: CASSPTRTGEGYTF. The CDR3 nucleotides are TGTGCCAGCTCACCAACTCGGACAGGAGAGGGCTACACCTTC.

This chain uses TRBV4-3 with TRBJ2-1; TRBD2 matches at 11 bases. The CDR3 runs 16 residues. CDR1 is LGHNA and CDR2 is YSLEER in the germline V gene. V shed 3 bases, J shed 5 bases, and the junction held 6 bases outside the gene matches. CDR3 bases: TGCGCCAGCAGCCACCATAGCGGGAGGGCCCACAATGAGCAGTTCTTC. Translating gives CASSHHSGRAHNEQFF.

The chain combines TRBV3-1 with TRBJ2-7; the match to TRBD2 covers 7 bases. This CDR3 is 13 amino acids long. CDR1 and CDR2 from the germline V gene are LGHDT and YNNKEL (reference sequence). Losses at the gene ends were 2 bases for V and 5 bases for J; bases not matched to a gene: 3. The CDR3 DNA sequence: TGTGCCAGCAGCCAAAAGACTAGCAACGAGCAGTACTTC. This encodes CASSQKTSNEQYF.

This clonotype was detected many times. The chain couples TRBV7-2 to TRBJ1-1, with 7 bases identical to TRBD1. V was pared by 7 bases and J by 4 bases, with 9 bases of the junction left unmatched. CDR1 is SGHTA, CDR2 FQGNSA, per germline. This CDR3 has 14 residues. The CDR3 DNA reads TGTGCCAGCAACCAGGGGGGCGGGATCACTGAAGCTTTCTTT. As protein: CASNQGGGITEAFF.

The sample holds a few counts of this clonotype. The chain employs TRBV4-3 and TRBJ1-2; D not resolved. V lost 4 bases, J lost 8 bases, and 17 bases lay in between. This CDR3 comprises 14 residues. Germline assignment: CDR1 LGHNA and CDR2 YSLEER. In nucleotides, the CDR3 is TGCGCCAGCAGCCTTGTCCGGGGTACGGGGGGCTACACCTTC. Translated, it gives CASSLVRGTGGYTF.

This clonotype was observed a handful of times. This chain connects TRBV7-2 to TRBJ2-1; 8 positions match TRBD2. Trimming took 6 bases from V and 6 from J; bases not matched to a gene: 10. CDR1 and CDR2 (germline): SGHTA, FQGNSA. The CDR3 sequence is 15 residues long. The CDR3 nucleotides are TGTGCCAGCAGTTTAACCGGGACTAGGGGCAATGAGCAGTTCTTC. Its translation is CASSLTGTRGNEQFF.

The CDR3 nucleotides are TGTGCCAGCAGTTACTCTGACGAAACTGAAGCTTTCTTT. Translating it yields CASSYSDETEAFF. The V and J genes are TRBV6-6 and TRBJ1-1; D uncertain. Germline values: CDR1 MNHNY, CDR2 SVGAGI (reference sequence). The CDR3 extends over 13 amino acids. V was trimmed by 0 bases and J by 5 bases, leaving 7 bases between them.

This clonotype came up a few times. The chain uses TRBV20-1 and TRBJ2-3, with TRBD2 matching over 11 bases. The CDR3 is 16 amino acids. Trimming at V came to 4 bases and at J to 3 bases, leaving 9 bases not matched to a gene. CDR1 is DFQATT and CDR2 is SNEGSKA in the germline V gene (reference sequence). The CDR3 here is CSATPVAGGPTDTQYF. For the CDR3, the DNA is TGCAGTGCTACCCCGGTAGCGGGGGGGCCAACAGATACGCAGTATTTT.